The rows below give T cell receptor beta chains drawn from one sample of a study of OX40 agonist ivuxolimab in advanced cancers. Sequencing used immunoSEQ multiplex PCR; TCRdb keeps in-frame clones, though not all of them. The repertoire holds about 48,000 clones, with roughly 84% as singletons. Sequenced here: CD4+ or CD8+ T cells sorted from blood, sampled in a trial of the OX40 agonist ivuxolimab. These TCRs come from an adult with an advanced solid tumor such as melanoma, head and neck, liver or kidney cancer. The CDR3 runs from the conserved cysteine through the conserved F or W. The order of the fields is CDR3 DNA, CDR3 protein, J gene, D gene, V gene, clone size. A D gene is named only where the DNA matches it firmly. For some rows the clone size is stated as once, few or many, or as a class when expanded; others skip it.

TGTGCCAGCAGCGGGGACAGCGGGGAAAAACTGTTTTTT,CASSGDSGEKLFF,TRBJ1-4,TRBD1,TRBV7-2,-
TGTGCCAGTAGTATAAACCCTTATGAAAAACTGTTTTTT,CASSINPYEKLFF,TRBJ1-4,-,TRBV19,-
TGTGCCCTAAGCGGCACCTTGAACACTGAAGCTTTCTTT,CALSGTLNTEAFF,TRBJ1-1,-,TRBV2,-
TGTGCCACCCAGAGGGCAGGGAGAGGGAGGGACTATGGCTACACCTTC,CATQRAGRGRDYGYTF,TRBJ1-2,-,TRBV6-6,-
TGTGCCAGCAGCTTAGCGATTATCATGGGCTACACCTTC,CASSLAIIMGYTF,TRBJ1-2,-,TRBV7-9,-
TGCAGCGTTGGACAGACAGATACGCAGTATTTT,CSVGQTDTQYF,TRBJ2-3,-,TRBV29-1,-
TGTGCCAGCAGTTACTCCATGGTCGCGAAAGGAAAACTGTTTTTT,CASSYSMVAKGKLFF,TRBJ1-4,-,TRBV6-5,-
TGTGCCAGCAGCCCAAGGACAGGGAGCGGGGCCAACGTCCTGACTTTC,CASSPRTGSGANVLTF,TRBJ2-6,TRBD1,TRBV7-2,-
TGTGCCAGCAGCGTAGTGGTGAACACTGAAGCTTTCTTT,CASSVVVNTEAFF,TRBJ1-1,-,TRBV9,once
TGTGCCAGCAGTTACTCGAAAGGAAACACCATATATTTT,CASSYSKGNTIYF,TRBJ1-3,-,TRBV6-7,-
TGTGCCACCTACGGGACCTCCAACTCCTACAATGAGCAGTTCTTC,CATYGTSNSYNEQFF,TRBJ2-1,-,TRBV6-6,-
TGTGCCAGTAGTATTTACGGGGCGAGGGATACTGAAGCTTTCTTT,CASSIYGARDTEAFF,TRBJ1-1,-,TRBV19,once
TGCAGTGCTAGGGGCCGCTACGAGCAGTACTTC,CSARGRYEQYF,TRBJ2-7,-,TRBV20-1,-
TGTGCCAGCAGCCAAGTTGAGTCAGCCTTCTATGGCTACACCTTC,CASSQVESAFYGYTF,TRBJ1-2,-,TRBV14,few
TGTGCCAGTGTGGGAGTTGAAGATACGCAGTATTTT,CASVGVEDTQYF,TRBJ2-3,-,TRBV19,-
TGTGCCAGCAGTGAATATGGTGGACAGGGGGCATCAGATATGCAGTATTTT,CASSEYGGQGASDMQYF,TRBJ2-3,TRBD1,TRBV25-1,-
TGTGCCAGCAGGGACAGGGGTTCAGGGAACGAGCAGTACTTC,CASRDRGSGNEQYF,TRBJ2-7,TRBD1,TRBV27,few
TGTGCCAGTACCAGGGACCTGGGCTCACCCCTCCACTTT,CASTRDLGSPLHF,TRBJ1-6,-,TRBV19,few
TGTGCCAGCCAGCAGGGGGGTCGGAACACTGAAGCTTTCTTT,CASQQGGRNTEAFF,TRBJ1-1,TRBD1,TRBV19,-
TGTGCCAGCAGCTTGGATTGGACTGAAGCTTTCTTT,CASSLDWTEAFF,TRBJ1-1,-,TRBV5-6,-
TGTGCCAGCACCCTCGACAGGGGGCACACTGAAGCTTTCTTT,CASTLDRGHTEAFF,TRBJ1-1,TRBD1,TRBV6-5,-
TGTGCCACCCGGCTGGGGGTCGGGCGGGTTAATGAAAAACTGTTTTTT,CATRLGVGRVNEKLFF,TRBJ1-4,-,TRBV19,few
TGTGCCATCAGTGAGGACAGGGCCAAAAACATTCAGTACTTC,CAISEDRAKNIQYF,TRBJ2-4,-,TRBV10-3,-
TGTGCCAGCAGCTTAGCCCGTTCTGGCGGGGAGCTGTTTTTT,CASSLARSGGELFF,TRBJ2-2,-,TRBV7-2,-
TGTGCCAGCTCTCGACAGGGGAATAGCAATCAGCCCCAGCATTTT,CASSRQGNSNQPQHF,TRBJ1-5,TRBD1,TRBV18,once
TGTGCCAGCAGTTATGGGGAAAATGAGCAGTTCTTC,CASSYGENEQFF,TRBJ2-1,-,TRBV7-3,once
TGTGCCAGCAGCGTGGAAGACAGGGCCCGGAGGAATTCACCCCTCCACTTT,CASSVEDRARRNSPLHF,TRBJ1-6,TRBD1,TRBV9,-
TGTGCCACCAGCAGAGATTATAGCGGGGGCGCTTCCGATGAGCAGTTCTTC,CATSRDYSGGASDEQFF,TRBJ2-1,TRBD2,TRBV15,-
TGTGCCAGCAGTGTTTCTGGCTCCTACAATGAGCAGTTCTTC,CASSVSGSYNEQFF,TRBJ2-1,-,TRBV6-4,-
TGTGCCAGCAGCAACGTGGGGCAGGTAGCTCACAATGAGCAGTTCTTC,CASSNVGQVAHNEQFF,TRBJ2-1,-,TRBV11-2,-
TGTGCCAGCTCACCCCAAAAGGGGGGCCAGTACTTC,CASSPQKGGQYF,TRBJ2-5,-,TRBV18,-
TGTGCCAGCAGCTCGCCAGGGATTGGGGAGACCCAGTACTTC,CASSSPGIGETQYF,TRBJ2-5,-,TRBV7-2,-
TGCGCCAGCAGCTCACTAGCGGGGGTAGGGGAGCAGTACTTC,CASSSLAGVGEQYF,TRBJ2-7,TRBD2,TRBV5-1,-
TGTGCCAGCAGCGCCTCGGGGGGAGTTCGATTTGCGCAGTATTTT,CASSASGGVRFAQYF,TRBJ2-3,TRBD2,TRBV9,once
TGTGCCAGCTCACCCCGAGAGACAGGGAACACTGAAGCTTTCTTT,CASSPRETGNTEAFF,TRBJ1-1,-,TRBV18,-
TGCGCCAGCAGCCAACAGGTGACGGGACAGGGTGATCAGCCCCAGCATTTT,CASSQQVTGQGDQPQHF,TRBJ1-5,TRBD1,TRBV4-3,few
TGTGCCAGCAGAGAGGAGGTGGGCGAGCAGTACTTC,CASREEVGEQYF,TRBJ2-7,-,TRBV2,-
TGTGCCAGTAGCAGATTAGCGGAGGGGGGAAATACGCAGTATTTT,CASSRLAEGGNTQYF,TRBJ2-3,-,TRBV19,-
TGCGCCAGCAGCTTGCAGGGGGCGCCCGGGGAGCTGTTTTTT,CASSLQGAPGELFF,TRBJ2-2,TRBD1,TRBV5-1,-
TGTGCCAGCAGTAAACAACAGGGTTCATATGGCTACACCTTC,CASSKQQGSYGYTF,TRBJ1-2,-,TRBV6-5,-
TGTGCCAGCAGCTTAGTGGCGCTTTCCCTGTACAATGAGCAGTTCTTC,CASSLVALSLYNEQFF,TRBJ2-1,-,TRBV7-2,-
TGTGCCAGCAGTTCGCGACAGGGTCTCCTATCACCCCTCCACTTT,CASSSRQGLLSPLHF,TRBJ1-6,TRBD1,TRBV27,-
TGTGCCAGCAGTACCCGGGAAAGGGTTCTAACTACTAACTATGGCTACACCTTC,CASSTRERVLTTNYGYTF,TRBJ1-2,-,TRBV27,-
TGTGCCAGCACCCGGGACAGTTTTTCACCCCTCCACTTT,CASTRDSFSPLHF,TRBJ1-6,TRBD1,TRBV6-6,-
TGTGCCAGCAGCGTGGGACTAGCGGGGGACAGTCCAGAGACCCAGTACTTC,CASSVGLAGDSPETQYF,TRBJ2-5,TRBD2,TRBV11-3,-
TGTGCCAGCAGCTTAACAGGGAGCACTGAAGCTTTCTTT,CASSLTGSTEAFF,TRBJ1-1,-,TRBV5-4,-
TGTGCCATCAGTGTAACCGGGACGAGTGAAGCTTTCTTT,CAISVTGTSEAFF,TRBJ1-1,-,TRBV10-3,-
TGCGCCAGACCTGTTTACAGGGGCGATGAGCAGTTCTTC,CARPVYRGDEQFF,TRBJ2-1,TRBD1,TRBV10-1,-
TGTGCCAGCAGCTCCCGGACAGATACGCAGTATTTT,CASSSRTDTQYF,TRBJ2-3,-,TRBV5-4,-
TGTGCCAGCAGCTTAGATCATCCCAGGGGAAGATACGAGCAGTACTTC,CASSLDHPRGRYEQYF,TRBJ2-7,-,TRBV7-8,once